The 6 T cell receptor beta chains below all came from one sample that was sequenced in a study of beta chain features in type 1 diabetes. The whole isolated RNA underwent reverse transcription, so sequencing captured expressed TCRB transcripts. Assay: immunoSEQ multiplex PCR; the TCRdb copy retains only in-frame clones and omits some. The data contain hundreds of thousands of clones, 17% of them singletons. Sample: naive CD4+ T cells from blood. All receptors derive from a woman in her late teens or twenties in good health.

The rearrangement joins TRBV25-1 to TRBJ1-4, with 10 bases lining up with TRBD1. The CDR3 is 15 amino acids. Germline V gene sequence: CDR1 MGHDK, CDR2 SYGVNS. Unmatched junction bases numbered 5, after V lost 3 bases and J lost 7 bases. CDR3 DNA: TGTGCCAGCAGTGATCTGGGACAGGGGATTGAAAAACTGTTTTTT. Its protein product is CASSDLGQGIEKLFF. The whole variable domain, filled in from reference TRBV25-1 and TRBJ1-4, reads EADIYQTPRYLVIGTGKKITLECSQTMGHDKMYWYQQDPGMELHLIHYSYGVNSTEKGDLSSESTVSRIRTEHFPLTLESARPSHTSQYLCASSDLGQGIEKLFFGSGTQLSVL.

This chain joins TRBV10-2 and TRBJ2-7, with TRBD1 matching over 10 bases. CDR3 size: 15 residues. Unmatched junction bases numbered 8, after V lost 8 bases and J lost 1 base. Germline loops: CDR1 WSHSY, CDR2 SAAADI. CDR3 region: CASAEPGQGSYEQYF. In DNA form, the CDR3 reads TGCGCCAGCGCGGAGCCGGGACAGGGGTCCTACGAGCAGTACTTC.

J is TRBJ2-1 and V is TRBV7-2, with D tentatively TRBD1 (5 bases). The CDR3 consists of 15 residues. The ends were cut back, 2 bases at V and 4 bases at J, with 12 bases in the middle. Germline V gene data show CDR1 as SGHTA and CDR2 as FQGNSA. The CDR3 DNA is TGTGCCAGCAGCTTAAACACAGGTCCGTACAATGAGCAGTTCTTC. Translated, it gives CASSLNTGPYNEQFF.

In this sample, this clone turned up a few times. This chain connects TRBV6-5 to TRBJ1-1, with D perhaps matching TRBD1 (5 bases). Germline CDR1 is MNHEY and CDR2 is SVGAGI. The V end was cut by 7 bases, the J end by 0 bases, with 15 bases between. The CDR3 has 15 residues. The CDR3 coding sequence is TGTGCCAGCACCGGCACGGGACGGCTGAACACTGAAGCTTTCTTT. Its protein product is CASTGTGRLNTEAFF.

The chain joins TRBV7-2 to TRBJ2-5; 11 positions match TRBD2. Germline CDR1 and CDR2: SGHTA and FQGNSA. The CDR3 spans 16 residues. Trimming took 1 base from V and 4 from J; bases not matched to a gene: 5. In DNA, the CDR3 is TGTGCCAGCAGCTTAGTACTAGCGGGAGTCGGAGAGACCCAGTACTTC. Translated, it gives CASSLVLAGVGETQYF.

The rearrangement links TRBV7-2 to TRBJ2-7; 13 nucleotides agree with TRBD2. Germline V gene lookup returns CDR1 SGHTA and CDR2 FQGNSA. V trimming: 5 bases; J trimming: 7 bases; junction bases outside the gene matches: 5. This CDR3 has 14 amino acids. CDR3 region: CASSQPGLAGEQYF. The CDR3 nucleotides read TGTGCCAGCAGCCAACCGGGACTAGCGGGAGAGCAGTACTTC. Complete variable domain (other parts from reference TRBV7-2 and TRBJ2-7): GAGVSQSPSNKVTEKGKDVELRCDPISGHTALYWYRQSLGQGLEFLIYFQGNSAPDKSGLPSDRFSAERTGGSVSTLTIQRTQQEDSAVYLCASSQPGLAGEQYFGPGTRLTVT.